The source of this T cell receptor beta chain is a study of cytomegalovirus exposure and HLA in healthy donors. Whole-study results and caveats: When a later analysis was performed, an Asian-associated ancestry cluster reportedly had fewer N-insertions than the approximately 680-donor mean. Follow-up analysis found HLA locus-dependent TCR association rates, highest for DRB1 and lowest for HLA-C. Earlier analysis looked at TCR beta V segments, and most were productive about 87% or about 30% of the time.

The junction had 13 bases not matched to a gene; V was cut back by 4 bases and J by 9 bases. Germline CDR1 is SGHRS and CDR2 is YFSETQ. The CDR3 spans 16 residues. With respect to this clone: Its antigen is not identified.

Researchers ran the PCR with 60 Vbeta and 13 Jbeta primers. Authors' processing steps: As a later analysis found, there were tens of millions of unique TCR beta chains, of which roughly 11 million were shared. Sequencing was performed with immunoSEQ multiplex PCR; in TCRdb, only in-frame clones are kept and a portion is missing. That table supplies the V and J calls and clone size; D and trimming were determined from the DNA. The table records 200,000 to 250,000 clones, 70% to 85% of them present only once. The receptor was isolated from a woman aged 55-70 years in good health and CMV-seropositive. This chain uses TRBV5-1 with TRBJ2-1; 10 bases align to TRBD1. Sequenced sample: PBMCs. The CDR3 DNA is TGCGCCAGCAGCCTTGGGTGGGGACAGGGGAGGGGTGAGCAGTTCTTC. Protein sequence: CASSLGWGQGRGEQFF. Variable domain in full (rest from reference TRBV5-1 and TRBJ2-1): KAGVTQTPRYLIKTRGQQVTLSCSPISGHRSVSWYQQTPGQGLQFLFEYFSETQRNKGNFPGRFSGRQFSNSRSEMNVSTLELGDSALYLCASSLGWGQGRGEQFFGPGTRLTVL.